Shown below are 2 T cell receptor beta chains from a single sample sequenced in a study of T cells in localized non-small cell lung cancer. TCRdb's copy holds only in-frame clones and misses some; the assay was immunoSEQ multiplex PCR. This table has tens of thousands of clones, roughly 85% appearing once. This sample comprised peripheral blood, obtained before any cancer treatment. These receptors were collected from a male donor at least 60 years old with stage III squamous cell lung carcinoma.

The rearrangement uses TRBV29-1 and TRBJ2-7, with D perhaps TRBD1 or TRBD2 (5 bases each). Per germline, CDR1 SQVTM and CDR2 ANQGSEA. Trimming cost V 0 bases and J 4 bases, with 13 bases left between them. The CDR3 spans 14 residues. The chain's CDR3 is CSVEEPGQGYEQYF. DNA for the CDR3: TGCAGCGTTGAAGAACCGGGGCAGGGTTACGAGCAGTACTTC.

The chain couples TRBV19 to TRBJ2-3, with D uncertain. This CDR3 is built from 14 residues. Looked up from germline, CDR1 is LNHDA and CDR2 is SQIVND (reference sequence). The V and J ends lost 6 bases and 1 base respectively, with 11 bases between them. The CDR3 DNA follows: TGTGCCAGTAGCAGGACGATGGGCACAGATACGCAGTATTTT. Its translation is CASSRTMGTDTQYF.